This entry describes one TCR beta chain. The entry originates in a study of T cells expressing NK-cell markers. Study-level information: Sorted CD3+CD56-NKG2C+, CD3+CD56+NKG2C- and CD3+CD56+NKG2C+ T cells were the source of the TCR beta repertoires. HCMV serostatus: most of the eight sequenced donors positive, one negative.

The TCR beta cDNA came from 5'RACE template switching with UMIs. Reprocessing the 5' RACE reads, TCRdb reports a single entry for every CDR3 protein and omits DNA. This repertoire includes fewer than 300,000 distinct CDR3 sequences. The germline CDR1 and CDR2 sequences are LGHNA and YNFKEQ. This CDR3 is built from 17 residues. This TCR was recovered from a woman between 18 and 70 years old in good health. V gene TRBV4-2 combines with J gene TRBJ2-3; TCRdb's D call of TRBD2 is untestable without DNA. Sequenced sample: blood T cells: a sorted CD56 or NKG2C T cell subset, CD4+ or CD8+ T cells, or bulk PBMC T cells (not recorded which). CDR3 residues: CASSRSPTSARTDTQYF.